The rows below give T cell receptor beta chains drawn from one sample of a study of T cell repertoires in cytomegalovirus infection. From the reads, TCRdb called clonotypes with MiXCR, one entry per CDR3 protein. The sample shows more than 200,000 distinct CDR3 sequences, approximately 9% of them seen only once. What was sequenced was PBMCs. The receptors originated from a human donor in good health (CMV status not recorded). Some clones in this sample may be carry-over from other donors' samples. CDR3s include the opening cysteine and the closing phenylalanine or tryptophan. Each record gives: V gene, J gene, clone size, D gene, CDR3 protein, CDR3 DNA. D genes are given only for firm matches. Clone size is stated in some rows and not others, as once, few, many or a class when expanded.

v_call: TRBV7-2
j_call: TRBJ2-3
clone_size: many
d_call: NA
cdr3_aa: CASSPRTADTQYF
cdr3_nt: TGTGCCAGCAGCCCGCGGACGGCCGATACGCAGTATTTT

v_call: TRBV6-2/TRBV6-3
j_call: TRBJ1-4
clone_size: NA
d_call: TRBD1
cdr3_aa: CASSYSRGQRTTNEKLFF
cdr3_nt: TGTGCCAGCAGTTACTCGAGGGGACAGCGCACAACTAATGAAAAACTGTTTTTT

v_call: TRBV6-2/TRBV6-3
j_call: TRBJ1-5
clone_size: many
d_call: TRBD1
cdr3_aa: CASSYPGGFSNQPQHF
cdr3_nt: TGTGCCAGCAGTTATCCAGGGGGCTTTAGCAATCAGCCCCAGCATTTT

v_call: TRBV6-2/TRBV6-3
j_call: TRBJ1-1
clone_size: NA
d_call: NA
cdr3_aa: CASSSVIRVRTEAFF
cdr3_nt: TGTGCCAGCAGTTCTGTCATCCGGGTGAGGACTGAAGCTTTCTTT

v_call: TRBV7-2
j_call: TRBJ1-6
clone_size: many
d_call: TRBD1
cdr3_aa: CASSFRDRDNSPLHF
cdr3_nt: TGTGCCAGCAGCTTCCGGGACAGGGATAATTCACCCCTCCACTTT

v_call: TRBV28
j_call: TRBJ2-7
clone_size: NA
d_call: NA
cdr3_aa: CASSLTGGYYEQYF
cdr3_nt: TGTGCCAGCAGTTTGACCGGTGGGTACTACGAGCAGTACTTC

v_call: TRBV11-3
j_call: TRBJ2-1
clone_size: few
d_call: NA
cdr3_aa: CASSLDGGPYNEQFF
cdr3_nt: TGTGCCAGCAGCTTGGACGGGGGCCCCTACAATGAGCAGTTCTTC

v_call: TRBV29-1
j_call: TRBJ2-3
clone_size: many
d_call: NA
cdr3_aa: CSVSPSGADTQYF
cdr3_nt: TGCAGCGTTAGCCCGTCCGGGGCAGATACGCAGTATTTT

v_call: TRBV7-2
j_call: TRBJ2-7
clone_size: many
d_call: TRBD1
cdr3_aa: CASSFQRQGYEQYF
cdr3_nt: TGTGCCAGCAGCTTCCAGCGACAGGGCTACGAGCAGTACTTC

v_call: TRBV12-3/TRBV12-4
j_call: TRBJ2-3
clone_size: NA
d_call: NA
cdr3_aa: CASSVASTGSTDTQYF
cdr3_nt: TGTGCCAGCAGTGTAGCGAGCACAGGGAGCACAGATACGCAGTATTTT

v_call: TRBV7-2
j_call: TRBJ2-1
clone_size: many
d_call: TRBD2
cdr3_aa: CASSLMGLAGGYNEQFF
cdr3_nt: TGTGCCAGCAGCTTAATGGGACTAGCGGGGGGGTACAATGAGCAGTTCTTC

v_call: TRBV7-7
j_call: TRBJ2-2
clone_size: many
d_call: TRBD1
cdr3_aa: CASRKTGSVTGELFF
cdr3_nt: TGTGCCAGCAGAAAGACAGGGTCGGTGACCGGGGAGCTGTTTTTT

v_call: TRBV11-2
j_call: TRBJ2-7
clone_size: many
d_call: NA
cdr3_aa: CASSLDRRPFYEQYF
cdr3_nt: TGTGCCAGCAGCTTAGACAGGAGGCCCTTCTACGAGCAGTACTTC

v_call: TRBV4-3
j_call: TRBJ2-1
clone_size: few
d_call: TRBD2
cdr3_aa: CASSQDLGTRAYNEQFF
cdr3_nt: TGCGCCAGCAGCCAAGATCTTGGGACTAGGGCCTACAATGAGCAGTTCTTC

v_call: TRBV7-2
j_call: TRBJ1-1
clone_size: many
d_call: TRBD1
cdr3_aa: CASSLWAGGLISEAFF
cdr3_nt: TGTGCCAGCAGCTTATGGGCAGGGGGCCTGATATCTGAAGCTTTCTTT

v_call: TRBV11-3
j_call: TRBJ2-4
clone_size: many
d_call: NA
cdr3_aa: CASSQDWVGNIQYF
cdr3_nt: TGTGCCAGCAGCCAGGACTGGGTAGGAAACATTCAGTACTTC

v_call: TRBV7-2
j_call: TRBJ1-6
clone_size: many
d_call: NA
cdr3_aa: CASSPRGQANSPLHF
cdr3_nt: TGTGCCAGCAGCCCGCGGGGTCAGGCGAATTCACCCCTCCACTTT

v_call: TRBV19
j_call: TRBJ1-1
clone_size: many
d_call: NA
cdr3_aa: CASSPTAGRTEAFF
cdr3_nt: TGTGCCAGTAGCCCGACGGCCGGGCGCACTGAAGCTTTCTTT

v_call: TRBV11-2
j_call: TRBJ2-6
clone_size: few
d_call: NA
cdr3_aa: CASSPLIGGSGANVLTF
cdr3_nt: TGTGCCAGCAGCCCCCTCATAGGCGGCTCTGGGGCCAACGTCCTGACTTTC

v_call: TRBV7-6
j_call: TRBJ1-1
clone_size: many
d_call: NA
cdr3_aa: CASSYTGPTEAFF
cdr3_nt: TGTGCCAGCAGCTACACAGGGCCCACTGAAGCTTTCTTT

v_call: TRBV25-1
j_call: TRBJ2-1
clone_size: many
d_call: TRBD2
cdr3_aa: CASSETPGLAGPYNEQFF
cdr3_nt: TGTGCCAGCAGTGAAACCCCGGGACTAGCGGGGCCCTACAATGAGCAGTTCTTC

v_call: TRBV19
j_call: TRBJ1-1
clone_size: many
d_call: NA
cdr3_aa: CASSIKAVGAEAFF
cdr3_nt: TGTGCCAGTAGTATAAAGGCTGTCGGGGCTGAAGCTTTCTTT

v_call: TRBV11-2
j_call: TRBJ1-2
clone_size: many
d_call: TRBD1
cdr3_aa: CASSPTGGGVYGYTF
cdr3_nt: TGTGCCAGCAGCCCAACAGGGGGCGGAGTCTATGGCTACACCTTC

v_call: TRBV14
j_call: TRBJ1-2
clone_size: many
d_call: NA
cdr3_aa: CASSQEIQNYGYTF
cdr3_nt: TGTGCCAGCAGCCAAGAAATCCAGAACTATGGCTACACCTTC

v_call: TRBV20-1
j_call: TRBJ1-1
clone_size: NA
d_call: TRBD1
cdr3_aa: CSATGQWNTEAFF
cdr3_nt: TGCAGTGCAACGGGACAGTGGAACACTGAAGCTTTCTTT

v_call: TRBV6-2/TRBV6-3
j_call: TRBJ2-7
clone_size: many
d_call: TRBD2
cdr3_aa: CASSFLSGTSGGIAYEQYF
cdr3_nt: TGTGCCAGCAGTTTCCTCTCCGGGACTAGCGGGGGGATTGCCTACGAGCAGTACTTC

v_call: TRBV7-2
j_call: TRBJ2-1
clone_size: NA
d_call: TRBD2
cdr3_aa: CASSRRPIAGGLDEQFF
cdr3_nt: TGTGCCAGCAGCCGTCGACCAATAGCGGGAGGGCTGGATGAGCAGTTCTTC

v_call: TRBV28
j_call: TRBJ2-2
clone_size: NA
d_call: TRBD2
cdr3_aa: CASRENSGIGELFF
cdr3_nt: TGTGCCAGCAGGGAGAATAGCGGGATCGGGGAGCTGTTTTTT

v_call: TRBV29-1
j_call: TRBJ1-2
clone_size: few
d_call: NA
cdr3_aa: CSVDAGWGYTF
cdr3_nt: TGCAGCGTTGACGCGGGATGGGGCTACACCTTC

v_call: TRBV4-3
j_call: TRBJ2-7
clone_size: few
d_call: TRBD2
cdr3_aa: CASSRGTSGSGYEQYF
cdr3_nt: TGCGCCAGCAGCCGAGGGACTAGCGGGAGTGGATACGAGCAGTACTTC

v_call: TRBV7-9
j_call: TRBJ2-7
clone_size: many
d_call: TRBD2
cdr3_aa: CASSLKKGTTYEQYF
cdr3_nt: TGTGCCAGCAGCTTAAAAAAAGGGACTACCTACGAGCAGTACTTC

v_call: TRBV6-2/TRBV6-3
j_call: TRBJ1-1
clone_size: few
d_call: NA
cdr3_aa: CASSYSGVHPRQEAFF
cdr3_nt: TGTGCCAGCAGTTACTCGGGGGTGCATCCGCGCCAGGAAGCTTTCTTT

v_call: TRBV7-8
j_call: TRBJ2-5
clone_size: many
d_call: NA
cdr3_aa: CASSRGLQETQYF
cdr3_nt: TGTGCCAGCAGCCGGGGACTCCAAGAGACCCAGTACTTC

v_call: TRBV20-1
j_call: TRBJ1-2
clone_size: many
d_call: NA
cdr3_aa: CSARAGTRDGYTF
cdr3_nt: TGCAGTGCTAGGGCCGGGACCCGGGACGGCTACACCTTC

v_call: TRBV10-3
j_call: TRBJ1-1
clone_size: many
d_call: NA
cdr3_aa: CAISEVANTEAFF
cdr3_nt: TGTGCCATCAGTGAAGTGGCGAACACTGAAGCTTTCTTT

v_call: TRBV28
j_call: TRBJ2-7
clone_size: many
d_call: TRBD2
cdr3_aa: CASSSSGIYEQYF
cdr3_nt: TGTGCCAGCAGTTCTAGCGGAATCTACGAGCAGTACTTC

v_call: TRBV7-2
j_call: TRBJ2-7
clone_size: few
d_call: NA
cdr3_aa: CASSSPGLPYEQYF
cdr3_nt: TGTGCCAGCAGCAGCCCGGGACTCCCCTACGAGCAGTACTTC

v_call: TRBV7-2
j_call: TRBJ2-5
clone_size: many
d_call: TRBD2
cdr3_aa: CASSSAGGSGRSPQETQYF
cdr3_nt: TGTGCCAGCAGCTCCGCCGGGGGGAGCGGGAGGTCACCACAAGAGACCCAGTACTTC

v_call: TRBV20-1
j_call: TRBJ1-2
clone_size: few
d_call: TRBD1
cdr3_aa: CSIFLVGQSDGYTF
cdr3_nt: TGCAGTATATTCTTGGTGGGACAGTCTGATGGCTACACCTTC

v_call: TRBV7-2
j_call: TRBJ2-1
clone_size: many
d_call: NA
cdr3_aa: CASSLARSWGEQFF
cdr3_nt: TGTGCCAGCAGCTTAGCGCGGAGCTGGGGTGAGCAGTTCTTC

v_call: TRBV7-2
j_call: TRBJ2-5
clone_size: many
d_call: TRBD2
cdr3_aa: CASSLGGGRALETQYF
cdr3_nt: TGTGCCAGCAGCTTAGGAGGCGGGAGGGCACTAGAGACCCAGTACTTC

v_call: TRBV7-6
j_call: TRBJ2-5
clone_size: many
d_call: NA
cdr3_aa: CASSLSGVAETQYF
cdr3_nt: TGTGCCAGCAGCTTGTCTGGGGTCGCAGAGACCCAGTACTTC

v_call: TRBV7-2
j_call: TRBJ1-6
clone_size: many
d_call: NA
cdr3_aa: CASSLDYNSPLHF
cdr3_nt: TGTGCCAGCAGCTTGGACTATAATTCACCCCTCCACTTT

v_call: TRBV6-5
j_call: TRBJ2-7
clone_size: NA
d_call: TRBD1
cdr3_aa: CASSQDGWSGGQYF
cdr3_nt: TGTGCCAGCAGCCAAGACGGGTGGTCAGGGGGGCAGTACTTC

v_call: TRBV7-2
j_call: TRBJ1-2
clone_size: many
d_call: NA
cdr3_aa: CASSFGRAGGYTF
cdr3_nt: TGTGCCAGCAGCTTCGGCAGAGCCGGGGGCTACACCTTC

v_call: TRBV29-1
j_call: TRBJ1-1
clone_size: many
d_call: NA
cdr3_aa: CSVEEGRGEAFF
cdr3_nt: TGCAGCGTTGAAGAGGGACGGGGAGAAGCTTTCTTT

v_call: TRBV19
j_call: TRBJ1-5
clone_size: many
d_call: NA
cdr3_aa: CASNLGFNSNQPQHF
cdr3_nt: TGTGCCAGTAATTTGGGTTTTAATAGCAATCAGCCCCAGCATTTT

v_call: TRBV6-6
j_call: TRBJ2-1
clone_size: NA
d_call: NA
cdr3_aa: CASSWGGGAYNEQFF
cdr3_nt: TGTGCCAGCAGTTGGGGTGGGGGTGCCTACAATGAGCAGTTCTTC

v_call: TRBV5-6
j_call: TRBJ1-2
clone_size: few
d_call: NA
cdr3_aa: CASSLAGMSDYGYTF
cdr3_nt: TGTGCCAGCAGCTTGGCCGGTATGTCGGACTATGGCTACACCTTC